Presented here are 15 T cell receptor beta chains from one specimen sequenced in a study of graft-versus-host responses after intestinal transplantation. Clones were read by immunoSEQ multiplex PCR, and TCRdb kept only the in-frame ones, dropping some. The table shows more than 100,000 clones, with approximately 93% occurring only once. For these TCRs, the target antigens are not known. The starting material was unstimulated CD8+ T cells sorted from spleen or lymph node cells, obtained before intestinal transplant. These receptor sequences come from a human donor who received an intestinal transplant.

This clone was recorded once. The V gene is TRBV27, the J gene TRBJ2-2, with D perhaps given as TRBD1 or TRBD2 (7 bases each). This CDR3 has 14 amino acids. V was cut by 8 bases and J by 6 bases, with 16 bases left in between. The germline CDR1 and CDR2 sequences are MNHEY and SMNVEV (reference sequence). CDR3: CASGQGGPAGELFF. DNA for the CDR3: TGTGCCAGCGGGCAGGGGGGGCCGGCCGGGGAGCTGTTTTTT.

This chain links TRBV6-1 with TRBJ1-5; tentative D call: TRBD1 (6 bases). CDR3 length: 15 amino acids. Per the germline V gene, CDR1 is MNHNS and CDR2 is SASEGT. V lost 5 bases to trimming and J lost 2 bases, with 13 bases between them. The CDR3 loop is CASSPTGAGNQPQHF. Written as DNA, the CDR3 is TGTGCCAGCAGTCCTACGGGGGCTGGCAATCAGCCCCAGCATTTT.

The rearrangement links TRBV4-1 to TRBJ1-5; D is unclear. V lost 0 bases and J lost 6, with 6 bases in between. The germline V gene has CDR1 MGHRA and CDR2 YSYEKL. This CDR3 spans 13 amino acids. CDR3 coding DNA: TGCGCCAGCAGCCAAGAAGTGGTTCAGCCCCAGCATTTT. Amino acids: CASSQEVVQPQHF.

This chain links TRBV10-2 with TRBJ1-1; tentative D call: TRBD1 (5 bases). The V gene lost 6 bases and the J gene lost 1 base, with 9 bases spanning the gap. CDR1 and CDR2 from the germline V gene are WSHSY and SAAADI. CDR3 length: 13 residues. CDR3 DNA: TGCGCCAGCAGGTGGGACGAGAACACTGAAGCTTTCTTT. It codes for CASRWDENTEAFF.

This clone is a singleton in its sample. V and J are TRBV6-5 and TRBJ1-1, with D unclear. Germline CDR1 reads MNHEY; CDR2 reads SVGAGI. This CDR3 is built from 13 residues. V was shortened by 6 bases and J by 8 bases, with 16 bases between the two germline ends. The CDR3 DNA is TGTGCCAGCAGAATCGCCCCCGGGGAAGAAGCTTTCTTT. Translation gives CASRIAPGEEAFF.

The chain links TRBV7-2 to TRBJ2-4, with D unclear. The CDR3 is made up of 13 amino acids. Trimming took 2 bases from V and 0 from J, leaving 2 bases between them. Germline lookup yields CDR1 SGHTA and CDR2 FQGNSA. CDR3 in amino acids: CASSLLAKNIQYF. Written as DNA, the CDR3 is TGTGCCAGCAGCTTACTAGCCAAAAACATTCAGTACTTC.

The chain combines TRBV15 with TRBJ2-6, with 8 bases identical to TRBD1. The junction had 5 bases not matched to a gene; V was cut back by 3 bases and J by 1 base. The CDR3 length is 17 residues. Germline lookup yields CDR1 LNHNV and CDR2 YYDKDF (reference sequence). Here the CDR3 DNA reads TGTGCCACCAGCAGCAGACAGGGGAGGTCTGGGGCCAACGTCCTGACTTTC. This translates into CATSSRQGRSGANVLTF.

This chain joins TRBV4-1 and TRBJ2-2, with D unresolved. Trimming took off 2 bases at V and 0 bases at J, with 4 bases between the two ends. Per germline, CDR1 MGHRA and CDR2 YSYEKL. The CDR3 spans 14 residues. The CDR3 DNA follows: TGCGCCAGCAGCCAAACTACGAACACCGGGGAGCTGTTTTTT. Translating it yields CASSQTTNTGELFF.

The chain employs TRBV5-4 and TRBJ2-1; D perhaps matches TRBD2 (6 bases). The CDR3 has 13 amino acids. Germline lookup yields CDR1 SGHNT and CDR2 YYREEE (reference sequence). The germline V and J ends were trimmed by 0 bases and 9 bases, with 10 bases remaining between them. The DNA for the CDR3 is TGTGCCAGCAGCTTGGCCGGACTACCTGAGCAGTTCTTC. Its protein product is CASSLAGLPEQFF.

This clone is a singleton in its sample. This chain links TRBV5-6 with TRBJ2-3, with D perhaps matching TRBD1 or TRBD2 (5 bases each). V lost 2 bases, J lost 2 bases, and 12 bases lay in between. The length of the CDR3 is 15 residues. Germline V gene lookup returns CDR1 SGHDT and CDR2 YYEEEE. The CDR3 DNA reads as TGTGCCAGCAGCTTTGAGGGGACCTACACAGATACGCAGTATTTT. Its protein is CASSFEGTYTDTQYF. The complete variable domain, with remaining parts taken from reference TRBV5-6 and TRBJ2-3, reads DAGVTQSPTHLIKTRGQQVTLRCSPKSGHDTVSWYQQALGQGPQFIFQYYEEEERQRGNFPDRFSGHQFPNYSSELNVNALLLGDSALYLCASSFEGTYTDTQYFGPGTRLTVL.

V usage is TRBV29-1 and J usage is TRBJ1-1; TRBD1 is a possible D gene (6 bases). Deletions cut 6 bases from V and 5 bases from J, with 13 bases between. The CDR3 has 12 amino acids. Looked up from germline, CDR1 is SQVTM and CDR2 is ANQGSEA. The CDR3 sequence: CSVDAGVTEAFF. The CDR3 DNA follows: TGCAGCGTCGACGCAGGGGTGACTGAAGCTTTCTTT.

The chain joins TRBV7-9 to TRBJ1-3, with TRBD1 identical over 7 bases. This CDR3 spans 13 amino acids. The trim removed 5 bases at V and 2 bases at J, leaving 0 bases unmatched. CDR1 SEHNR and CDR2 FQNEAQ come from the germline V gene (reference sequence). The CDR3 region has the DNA TGTGCCAGCAGCGGACAGGCTGGAAACACCATATATTTT. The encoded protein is CASSGQAGNTIYF.

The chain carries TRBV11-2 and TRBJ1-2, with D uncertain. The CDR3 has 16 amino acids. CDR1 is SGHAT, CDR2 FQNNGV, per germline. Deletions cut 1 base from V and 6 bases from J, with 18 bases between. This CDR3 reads CASSLGFGSLWDGYTF. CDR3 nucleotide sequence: TGTGCCAGCAGCTTAGGTTTTGGCAGCCTTTGGGATGGCTACACCTTC. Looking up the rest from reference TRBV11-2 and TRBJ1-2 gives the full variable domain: EAGVAQSPRYKIIEKRQSVAFWCNPISGHATLYWYQQILGQGPKLLIQFQNNGVVDDSQLPKDRFSAERLKGVDSTLKIQPAKLEDSAVYLCASSLGFGSLWDGYTFGSGTRLTVV.

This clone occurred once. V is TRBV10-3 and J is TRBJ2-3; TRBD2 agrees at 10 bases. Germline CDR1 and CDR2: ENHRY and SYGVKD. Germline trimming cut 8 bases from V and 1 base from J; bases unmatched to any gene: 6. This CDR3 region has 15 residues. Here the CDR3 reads CAIRNLAGGTDTQYF. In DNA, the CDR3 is TGTGCCATCCGGAACCTAGCGGGGGGCACAGATACGCAGTATTTT.

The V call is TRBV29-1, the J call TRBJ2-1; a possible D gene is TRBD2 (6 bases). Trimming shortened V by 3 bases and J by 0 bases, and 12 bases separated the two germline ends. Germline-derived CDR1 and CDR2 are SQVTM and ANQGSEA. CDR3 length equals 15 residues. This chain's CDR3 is CSVEGRETSYNEQFF. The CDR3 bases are TGCAGCGTTGAGGGGCGGGAAACCTCCTACAATGAGCAGTTCTTC.